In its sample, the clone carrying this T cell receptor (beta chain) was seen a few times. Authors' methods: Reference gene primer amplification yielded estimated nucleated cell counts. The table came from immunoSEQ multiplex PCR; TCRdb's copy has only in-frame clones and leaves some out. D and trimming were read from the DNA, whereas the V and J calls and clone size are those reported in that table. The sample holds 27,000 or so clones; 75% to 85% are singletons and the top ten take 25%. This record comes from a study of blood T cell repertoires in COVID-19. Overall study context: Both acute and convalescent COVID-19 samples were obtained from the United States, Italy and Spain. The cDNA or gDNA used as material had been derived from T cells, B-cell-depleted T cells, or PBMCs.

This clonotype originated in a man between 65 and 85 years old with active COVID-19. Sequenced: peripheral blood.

The CDR3 region is CASSLVEASGSNEQFF. The CDR3 nucleotides are TGTGCCAGCAGCTTAGTCGAGGCTAGCGGGAGCAATGAGCAGTTCTTC. The chain is built from TRBV7-8 and TRBJ2-1, with 10 positions matching TRBD2. Germline V gene lookup returns CDR1 SGHVS and CDR2 FQNEAQ. The J segment lost 6 bases and the V segment lost 1 base, leaving 6 bases of the junction unmatched. CDR3 length equals 16 residues.